This is a list of T cell receptor beta chains from one sample in a study of tumor-infiltrating lymphocytes in primary liver carcinoma. TCRdb analysed the multiplex PCR reads with MiXCR anew, one entry per CDR3 protein. The sample lists fewer than 350,000 distinct CDR3 sequences, about 62% occurring once. Sequencing was performed on peripheral blood. These receptors came from a middle-aged man with primary liver carcinoma and hepatitis B virus infection. Both conserved end residues are part of each CDR3. The D gene is left open where the match is weak. Some rows mark clone size as missing; the rest say once, few, many or name a class of expanded clone.

>-|TRBJ2-1|-|TRBV20-1
TGCAGTGCTCCCCATACAGGGAAGGATGAGCAGTTCTTC
CSAPHTGKDEQFF
>-|TRBJ2-1|-|TRBV5-1
TGCGCCAGCAGCTTGGGTCCGCCGCCGGCCTACAATGAGCAGTTCTTC
CASSLGPPPAYNEQFF
>-|TRBJ2-3|medium-sized|TRBV11-2
TGTGCCAGCAGCTCCATAGTTCATAGCACAGATACGCAGTATTTT
CASSSIVHSTDTQYF
>TRBD2|TRBJ2-3|many|TRBV6-2/TRBV6-3
TGTGCCAGTCTCTTAGCGGGAGAGGTCGATACGCAGTATTTT
CASLLAGEVDTQYF
>-|TRBJ2-3|once|TRBV5-1
TGCGCCAGCTGCCTGTACCGGGCGGATACGCAGTATTTT
CASCLYRADTQYF
>-|TRBJ1-4|-|TRBV5-5
TGTGCCAGCAGCTTTCGAATAGATGAAAAACTGTTTTTT
CASSFRIDEKLFF
>-|TRBJ2-6|many|TRBV4-1
TGCGCCAGCAGCCAAGAAGGTGGCTCTGGGGCCAACGTCCTGACTTTC
CASSQEGGSGANVLTF
>TRBD1|TRBJ2-1|-|TRBV5-1
TGCGCCAGCTCCCGACGAGCCGGGACAGGGGCCAATAAGCAGTTCTTC
CASSRRAGTGANKQFF
>TRBD2|TRBJ2-7|many|TRBV6-2/TRBV6-3
TGTGCCAGCTCCCCCAAGGGACTAGCGAGTTCGGGATCTTACGAGCAGTACTTC
CASSPKGLASSGSYEQYF
>TRBD1|TRBJ1-1|-|TRBV6-2/TRBV6-3
TGTGCCAGCTCGGGACAGACCAACACTGAAGCTTTCTTT
CASSGQTNTEAFF
>-|TRBJ2-7|-|TRBV6-6
TGTGACAGCAGTTACAACCGAGGCTACGAGCAGTACTTC
CDSSYNRGYEQYF
>TRBD2|TRBJ2-7|many|TRBV4-2
TGTGCCAGCAGCCAGGAAAGGACTAGCTACGAGCAGTACTTC
CASSQERTSYEQYF
>-|TRBJ1-5|-|TRBV10-2
TGCGCCAGCAGTGAGTCGGGGGGGAGGAATCAGCCCCGGCATTTT
CASSESGGRNQPRHF
>-|TRBJ1-5|-|TRBV19
TGTGCCAGTACCCTGGGGGTAAATCAGCCCCAGCATTTT
CASTLGVNQPQHF
>TRBD1|TRBJ2-7|-|TRBV11-3
TGTGCCGGCAGTCGCACAGGGGGTGAGCAGTACTTC
CAGSRTGGEQYF
>-|TRBJ2-7|-|TRBV29-1
TGCAGCGTTGAAGATAGGACGTACGGGCAGTACTTC
CSVEDRTYGQYF
>-|TRBJ1-6|few|TRBV28
TGTGCCAGCAGTTTATTGAATTCACCCCTCCACTTT
CASSLLNSPLHF
>-|TRBJ2-5|-|TRBV11-2
TGTACCAGCAGCCCTCCGGGACACCTCCAGGAGATCCAGTACTTC
CTSSPPGHLQEIQYF
>-|TRBJ2-7|many|TRBV6-5
TGTGCCAGCAGTTACTCAGGGCAGATTTACGAGCAGTACTTC
CASSYSGQIYEQYF
>-|TRBJ2-7|once|TRBV6-2/TRBV6-3
TGTGCCAACAAAAGACTACAGGATGACTACGAGCAGTACTTC
CANKRLQDDYEQYF